A single T cell receptor (beta chain) is shown here with its context. Each CDR3 protein is one row after TCRdb ran MiXCR on the reads. The table records about 230,000 distinct CDR3 sequences, over 20% of them present only once. These data belong to a study of T cell repertoires in cytomegalovirus infection. Germline assignment: CDR1 MNHEY and CDR2 SVGAGI. V was cut by 6 bases and J by 0 bases, with 6 bases left in between. This CDR3 has 13 residues. Material: CD8+ T cells from PBMCs. This TCR came from a human donor in good health (CMV status not recorded). Some clones in this sample may be carry-over from other donors' samples. J is TRBJ1-5 and V is TRBV6-5; D is unclear. This CDR3 reads CASRKYSNQPQHF. The CDR3 nucleotides are TGTGCCAGCAGGAAGTATAGCAATCAGCCCCAGCATTTT.